This entry lists 9 T cell receptor beta chains sequenced from one sample in a study of CD8+ T cells in alopecia areata. After isolation, RNA underwent reverse transcription to generate cDNA as the sequencing template. TCRdb keeps only in-frame clones here, not all; method: immunoSEQ multiplex PCR. This sample carries 20,000 or so clones, none of them present only once. Combined cutaneous lymph node cells underwent sorting by CD4, CD8alpha, NKG2D, NKG2ACE and additional markers. The sample taken for sequencing was CD8+ T cells sorted from a lymph node. Receptors originate from a C3H/HeJ mouse with alopecia areata. The MHC haplotype of the strain is H2-k.

Concerning this clone: Gene names are the mouse ones. The read ends 4 residues early relative to the CDR3; the germline J gene fills the gap. V is TRBV1 and J is TRBJ2-2, with a tentative D call TRBD1 (5 bases). Germline V CDR1 and CDR2: NSQYPW, LRSPGD (reference sequence). The V gene lost 5 bases and the J gene lost 4 bases, with 8 bases spanning the gap. The CDR3 totals 13 residues. The CDR3 sequence is CTCSPRGTGQLYF. The CDR3 DNA, read in part, is TGCACCTGCAGTCCGAGGGGCACCGGG.

Only a few counts were recorded for this clone. Germline and genes: mouse. The read falls 4 residues short of the CDR3 end, and the missing part is taken from the germline J gene. This chain joins TRBV19 and TRBJ2-1; TRBD2 aligns across 8 bases. This CDR3 spans 15 amino acids. Per the germline V gene, CDR1 is FNHDT and CDR2 is SITEND (reference sequence). The ends lost 4 bases at V and 3 bases at J; junction bases unmatched: 6. CDR3 protein: CASSSRWGGYAEQFF. The CDR3 DNA, read in part, is TGTGCCAGCAGTTCCCGTTGGGGGGGCTATGCT.

This clone was recorded a few times. Gene names follow the mouse nomenclature. Read sequence stops 4 residues before the CDR3 end, and the germline J gene provides the missing end. This chain uses TRBV19 with TRBJ1-1; TRBD1 might be the D (5 bases). The CDR3 runs to 14 residues. Germline-derived CDR1 and CDR2 are FNHDT and SITEND (reference sequence). V was clipped by 2 bases and J by 3 bases, with 11 bases between them. CDR3 DNA (partial): TGTGCCAGCAGTATCGAGGGGAGGGACACA. This sequence encodes CASSIEGRDT. In full, the CDR3 is CASSIEGRDTEVFF.

This clone was picked up a small number of times. Here the gene names and germline are mouse. The CDR3 extends 4 residues past the end of the read, so its final part is completed from the germline J gene. The J gene is TRBJ2-7, the V gene TRBV13-2, with 7 positions matching TRBD1. The length of the CDR3 is 13 residues. Germline V CDR1 and CDR2: NNHNN, SYGAGS (reference sequence). The DNA read from the CDR3 is TGTGCCAGCGGTGATGGGGACAGATAT. This sequence encodes CASGDGDRY. The entire CDR3 reads CASGDGDRYEQYF.

This clone was observed at least ten times. The gene names given are mouse names. From the germline J gene comes the end of the CDR3, since the read stops 4 residues before it. This rearrangement joins TRBV19 to TRBJ2-3; tentative D call: TRBD1 (5 bases). This CDR3 comprises 14 residues. The V and J ends lost 4 bases and 0 bases respectively, with 9 bases between them. Germline loops: CDR1 FNHDT, CDR2 SITEND (reference sequence). CDR3 DNA, as far as it was read: TGTGCCAGCAGTCGGCCAGGGAGTGCAGAA. It translates to CASSRPGSAE. The CDR3, in full, reads CASSRPGSAETLYF.

This clone appeared many times. Gene names refer to mouse genes. The CDR3 bases that were read are TGCACCTGCAGTGCCCCTCGACAGTAT. It is translated as CTCSAPRQY. The whole CDR3 reads CTCSAPRQYEQYF. The chain joins TRBV1 to TRBJ2-7, with a possible D match to TRBD1 (5 bases). Read coverage stops 4 residues before the CDR3 terminus; the germline J gene supplies the remainder. The V gene's germline CDR1 is NSQYPW and CDR2 LRSPGD (reference sequence). This CDR3 region has 13 residues.

This clone was observed a few times. Here the gene names and germline are mouse. The CDR3 is cut off 4 residues early in the read; its end comes from the germline J gene. The chain couples TRBV13-3 to TRBJ1-4; 7 positions agree with TRBD1. CDR3 size: 13 residues. CDR1 is NNHDY and CDR2 is SYVADS in the germline V gene. The DNA read from the CDR3 is TGTGCCAGCAGTGAAAACAGGGGCGAA. Encoded protein: CASSENRGE. The full CDR3 sequence reads CASSENRGERLFF.

In its sample, this clone was seen many times. Genes and germline come from the mouse. The DNA ends 4 residues before the CDR3 does, and the rest of the CDR3 is filled in from the germline J gene. The chain couples TRBV13-2 to TRBJ1-1; D is perhaps TRBD1 (6 bases). V was pared by 2 bases and J by 0 bases, with 11 bases between. The V gene's germline CDR1 is NNHNN and CDR2 SYGAGS (reference sequence). The CDR3 length is 15 residues. CDR3 sequence reads: CASGERGGANTEVFF. The sequenced part of the CDR3 DNA is TGTGCCAGCGGTGAAAGAGGGGGAGCAAACACA.

Concerning this clone itself: Gene names refer to mouse genes. Coverage ceases 4 residues before the CDR3 finishes, and the germline J gene fills in the end. The V and J genes are TRBV31 and TRBJ1-1; 8 nucleotides agree with TRBD1. J lost 4 bases, V lost 0 bases, and 4 bases had no gene match. The CDR3 is made up of 14 amino acids. Germline V lookup: CDR1 GKSSPN, CDR2 SITVG. The covered CDR3 bases are TGTGCCTGGAGTCTCGGCAGGGGGCTCACA. It translates to CAWSLGRGLT. The whole CDR3 sequence is CAWSLGRGLTEVFF. Using reference TRBV31 and TRBJ1-1 for the parts outside the CDR3, the full variable domain is AQTIHQWPVAEIKAVGSPLSLGCTIKGKSSPNLYWYWQATGGTLQQLFYSITVGQVESVVQLNLSASRPKDDQFILSTEKLLLSHSGFYLCAWSLGRGLTEVFFGKGTRLTVV.